The clone carrying this TCR beta chain was seen more than once but under ten times. The method was immunoSEQ multiplex PCR; TCRdb's version includes in-frame clones alone and lacks a portion of them. The sample consists of about 300,000 clones, approximately 86% of them appearing once. These data originate in a study of blood T cell repertoires in COVID-19. In the study overall: Samples came from the United States, Italy and Spain, spanning acute and convalescent COVID-19.

This receptor was obtained from a man between 70 and 80 years old with acute or convalescent COVID-19. The sequencing input was peripheral blood.

The CDR3 protein is CASSFETGPNQPQHF. In nucleotides, the CDR3 is TGTGCCAGTAGTTTCGAGACAGGTCCAAATCAGCCCCAGCATTTT. The chain couples TRBV19 to TRBJ1-5, with D possibly TRBD1 on 6 matching bases. The V gene's germline CDR1 is LNHDA and CDR2 SQIVND (reference sequence). V lost 5 bases, J lost 4 bases, and 15 bases lay in between. The CDR3 length is 15 residues.